This T cell receptor beta chain was obtained from a study of early T cells in non-severe SARS-CoV-2 infection. Overall study: The sequenced material was bulk RNA from unsorted whole blood, and its chains were unpaired. General observations from the study: VDJdb matching, biased toward anti-spike CD8 responses, missed private and CD4 specificities.

This clonotype has a count of ten or more. Antigen specificity is unknown. Germline V gives CDR1 LNHDA, CDR2 SQIVND (reference sequence). With 11 bases clipped from V and 7 bases from J, the junction kept 13 bases outside the gene matches. The length of the CDR3 is 14 residues. Unique molecular identifiers were affixed to single, distinct cDNA molecules. In TCRdb, the 5' RACE reads were re-called with MiXCR into one record per CDR3 protein. The table has 35,000 to 45,000 distinct CDR3 sequences, 6.8% seen once; the top ten hold about 25%. The material was whole blood, obtained at baseline. This sequence originates from an adult who was a healthcare worker with PCR-confirmed SARS-CoV-2 infection or an uninfected control (not recorded which). The V and J genes are TRBV19 and TRBJ2-1; 8 positions match TRBD1. CDR3 protein: CAASWSGGRNEQFF. CDR3 nucleotides: TGTGCCGCCTCGTGGTCAGGGGGCCGAAATGAGCAGTTCTTC. Full variable domain (missing parts from reference TRBV19 and TRBJ2-1): DGGITQSPKYLFRKEGQNVTLSCEQNLNHDAMYWYRQDPGQGLRLIYYSQIVNDFQKGDIAEGYSVSREKKESFPLTVTSAQKNPTAFYLCAASWSGGRNEQFFGPGTRLTVL.